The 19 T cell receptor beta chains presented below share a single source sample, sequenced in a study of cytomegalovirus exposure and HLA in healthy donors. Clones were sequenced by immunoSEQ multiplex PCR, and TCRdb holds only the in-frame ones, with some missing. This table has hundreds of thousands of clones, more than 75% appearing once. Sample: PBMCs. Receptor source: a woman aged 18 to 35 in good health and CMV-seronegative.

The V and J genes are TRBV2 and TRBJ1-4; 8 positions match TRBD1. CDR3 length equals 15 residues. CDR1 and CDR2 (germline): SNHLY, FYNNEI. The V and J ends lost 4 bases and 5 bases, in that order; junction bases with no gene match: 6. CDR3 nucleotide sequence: TGTGCCAGCAGTGTAGGACAGGGCGGGAATGAAAAACTGTTTTTT. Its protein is CASSVGQGGNEKLFF.

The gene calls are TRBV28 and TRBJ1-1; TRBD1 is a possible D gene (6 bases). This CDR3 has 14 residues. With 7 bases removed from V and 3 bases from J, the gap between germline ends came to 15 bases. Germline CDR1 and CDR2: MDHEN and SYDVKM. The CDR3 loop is CASNPYEGDTEAFF. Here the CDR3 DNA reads TGTGCCAGCAACCCATACGAGGGGGACACTGAAGCTTTCTTT.

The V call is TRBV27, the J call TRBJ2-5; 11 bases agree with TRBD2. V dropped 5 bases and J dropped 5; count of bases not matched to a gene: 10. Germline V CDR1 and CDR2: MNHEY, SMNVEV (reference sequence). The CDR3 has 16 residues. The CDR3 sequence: CASSLSTSGSGETQYF. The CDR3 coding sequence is TGTGCCAGCAGTCTCTCAACTAGCGGGAGTGGTGAGACCCAGTACTTC.

CDR3 region: CASSYVRGAEAFF. The CDR3 coding sequence is TGTGCCAGCAGTTACGTCCGGGGGGCTGAAGCTTTCTTT. V gene TRBV6-5 combines with J gene TRBJ1-1; TRBD1 is a possible D gene (5 bases). This CDR3 comprises 13 residues. V lost 2 bases to trimming and J lost 6 bases, with 10 bases between them. Per germline, CDR1 MNHEY and CDR2 SVGAGI.

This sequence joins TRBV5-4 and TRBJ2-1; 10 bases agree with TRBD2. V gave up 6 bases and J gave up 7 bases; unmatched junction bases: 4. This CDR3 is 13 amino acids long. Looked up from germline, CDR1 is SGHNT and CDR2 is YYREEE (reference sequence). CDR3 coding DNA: TGTGCCAGCACTAGCGGGAGAGGTAATGAGCAGTTCTTC. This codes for CASTSGRGNEQFF.

The CDR3 sequence is CSVAIGVNTGELFF. The CDR3 region has the DNA TGCAGCGTTGCGATCGGGGTCAACACCGGGGAGCTGTTTTTT. V is TRBV29-1 and J is TRBJ2-2; D is possibly TRBD2 (5 bases). Deletions cut 4 bases from V and 2 bases from J, with 11 bases between. CDR3 length: 14 residues. Germline CDR1 is SQVTM and CDR2 is ANQGSEA.

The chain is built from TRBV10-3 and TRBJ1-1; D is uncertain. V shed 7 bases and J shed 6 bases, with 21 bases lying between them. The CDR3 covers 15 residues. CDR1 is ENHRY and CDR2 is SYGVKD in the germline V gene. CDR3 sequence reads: CAINSAGRRKAEAFF. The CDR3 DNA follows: TGTGCCATCAACTCTGCAGGTCGGAGGAAGGCTGAAGCTTTCTTT.

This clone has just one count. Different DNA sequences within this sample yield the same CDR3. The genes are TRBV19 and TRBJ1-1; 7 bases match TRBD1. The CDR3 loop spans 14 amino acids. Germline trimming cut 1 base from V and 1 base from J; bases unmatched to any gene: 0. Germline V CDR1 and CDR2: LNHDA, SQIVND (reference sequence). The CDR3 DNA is TGTGCCAGTAGTATAGGACAGGGGAACACTGAAGCTTTCTTT. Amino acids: CASSIGQGNTEAFF.

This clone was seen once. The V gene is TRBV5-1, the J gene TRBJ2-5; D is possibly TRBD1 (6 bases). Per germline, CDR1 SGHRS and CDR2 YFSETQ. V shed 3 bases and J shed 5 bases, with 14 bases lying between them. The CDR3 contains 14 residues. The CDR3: CASSSGTLGETQYF. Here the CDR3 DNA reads TGCGCCAGCAGCTCCGGGACACTGGGGGAGACCCAGTACTTC.

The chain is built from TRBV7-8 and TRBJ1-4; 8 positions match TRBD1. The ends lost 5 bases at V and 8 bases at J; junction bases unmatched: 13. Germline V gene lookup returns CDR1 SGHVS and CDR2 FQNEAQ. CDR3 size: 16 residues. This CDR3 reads CASSRRTGIPGEKLFF. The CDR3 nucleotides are TGTGCCAGCAGCCGTAGGACAGGGATTCCGGGGGAAAAACTGTTTTTT.

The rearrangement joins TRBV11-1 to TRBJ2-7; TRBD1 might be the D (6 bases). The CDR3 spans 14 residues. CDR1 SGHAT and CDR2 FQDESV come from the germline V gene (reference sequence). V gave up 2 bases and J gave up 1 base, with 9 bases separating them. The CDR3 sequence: CASSLPGESYEQYF. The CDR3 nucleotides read TGTGCCAGCAGCTTACCAGGGGAGTCCTACGAGCAGTACTTC.

The CDR3, as DNA: TGTGCCAGCCCCCCCACAACTAGCGGAAGCACCTACGAGCAGTACTTC. It is translated as CASPPTTSGSTYEQYF. V is TRBV28 and J is TRBJ2-7; TRBD2 matches at 8 bases. With 8 bases clipped from V and 2 bases from J, the junction kept 14 bases outside the gene matches. The CDR3 has 16 residues. Germline V gene sequence: CDR1 MDHEN, CDR2 SYDVKM.

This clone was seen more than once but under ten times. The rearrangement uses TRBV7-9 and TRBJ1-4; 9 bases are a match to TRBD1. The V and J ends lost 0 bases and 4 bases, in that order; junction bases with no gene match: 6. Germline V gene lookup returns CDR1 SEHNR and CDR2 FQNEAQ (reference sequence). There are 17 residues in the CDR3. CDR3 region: CASSLAVGTGLNEKLFF. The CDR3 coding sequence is TGTGCCAGCAGCTTAGCGGTTGGGACAGGGCTTAATGAAAAACTGTTTTTT.

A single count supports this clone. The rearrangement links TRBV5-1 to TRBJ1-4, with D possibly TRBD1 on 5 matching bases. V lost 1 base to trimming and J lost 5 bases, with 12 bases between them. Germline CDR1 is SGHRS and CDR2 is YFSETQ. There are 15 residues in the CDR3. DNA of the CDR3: TGCGCCAGCAGCTTGTCCGCAGGGCGGAATGAAAAACTGTTTTTT. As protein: CASSLSAGRNEKLFF.

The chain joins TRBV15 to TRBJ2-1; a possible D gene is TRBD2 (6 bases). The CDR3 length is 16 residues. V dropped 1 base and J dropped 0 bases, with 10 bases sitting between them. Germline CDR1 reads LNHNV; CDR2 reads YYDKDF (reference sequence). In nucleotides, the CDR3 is TGTGCCACCAGCAGAGTCCCAGCGGGCTCCTACAATGAGCAGTTCTTC. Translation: CATSRVPAGSYNEQFF.

The CDR3: CASGLVRLGLAGGPRNNEQFF. CDR3 bases: TGTGCTAGTGGTTTGGTACGATTGGGACTAGCGGGAGGGCCCCGCAACAATGAGCAGTTCTTC. The chain couples TRBV12-5 to TRBJ2-1, with TRBD2 matching over 16 bases. The CDR3 has 21 amino acids. V was pared by 0 bases and J by 5 bases, with 13 bases of the junction left unmatched. CDR1 LGHNT and CDR2 FRNRAP come from the germline V gene.

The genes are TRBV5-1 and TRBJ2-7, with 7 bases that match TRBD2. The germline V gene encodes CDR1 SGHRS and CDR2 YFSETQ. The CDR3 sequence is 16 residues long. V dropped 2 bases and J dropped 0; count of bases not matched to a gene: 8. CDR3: CASSLQLASASYEQYF. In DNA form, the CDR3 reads TGCGCCAGCAGCTTACAACTAGCGTCAGCCTCCTACGAGCAGTACTTC.

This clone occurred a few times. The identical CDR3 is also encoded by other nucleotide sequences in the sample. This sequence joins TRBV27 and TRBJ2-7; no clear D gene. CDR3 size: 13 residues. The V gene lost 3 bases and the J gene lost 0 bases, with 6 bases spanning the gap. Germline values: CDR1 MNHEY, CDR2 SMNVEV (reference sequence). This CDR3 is CASSFSSSYEQYF. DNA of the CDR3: TGTGCCAGCAGTTTTAGTAGCTCCTACGAGCAGTACTTC.

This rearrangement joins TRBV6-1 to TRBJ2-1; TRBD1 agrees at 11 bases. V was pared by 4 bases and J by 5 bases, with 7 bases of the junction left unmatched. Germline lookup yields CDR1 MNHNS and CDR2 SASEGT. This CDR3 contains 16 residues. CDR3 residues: CASSAGQGVNDNEQFF. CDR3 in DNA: TGTGCCAGCAGTGCGGGACAGGGGGTGAACGACAATGAGCAGTTCTTC.